Shown below are 22 T cell receptor beta chains from a single sample sequenced in a study of T cells in Graves' hyperthyroidism and ophthalmopathy. Researchers took RNA transcripts and amplified the TCR beta CDR3 regions from them. First-round RT-PCR targeting the TCR CDR3 was performed with the HTBI primer set. MiXCR was run by TCRdb on the multiplex PCR reads, yielding one entry per CDR3 protein. The profile shows hundreds of thousands of distinct CDR3 sequences, around a fifth of them singletons. The sample consisted of blood. The receptors shown here come from a woman aged 70-85 years with Graves' ophthalmopathy.

This clonotype was observed a handful of times. This chain uses TRBV28 with TRBJ1-2, with a tentative D call TRBD1 (5 bases). V was shortened by 4 bases and J by 7 bases, with 13 bases between the two germline ends. The length of the CDR3 is 13 residues. Germline V CDR1 and CDR2: MDHEN, SYDVKM. Here the CDR3 DNA reads TGTGCCAGCAGTTCAGGGCGGGGAGGTGGCTACACCTTC. Encoded protein: CASSSGRGGGYTF.

This clonotype turned up a few times. The chain joins TRBV7-2 to TRBJ2-2; tentative D call: TRBD2 (7 bases). The V end lost 1 base, the J end lost 13 bases, and 19 bases lay between the germline ends. Germline V gives CDR1 SGHTA, CDR2 FQGNSA. The CDR3 covers 15 residues. As DNA, the CDR3 is TGTGCCAGCAGCTTAGATAGCCGGGGGGCTGTTCGGCTGTTTTTT. Its translation is CASSLDSRGAVRLFF.

On this clonotype: A single base separates this from a much larger clone, so it may be a read error. Since the CDR3 does not end with the conserved phenylalanine or tryptophan, this likely comes from a read error. The chain couples TRBV28 to TRBJ2-7, with D perhaps TRBD1 (6 bases). V was cut by 5 bases and J by 2 bases, with 13 bases left in between. This CDR3 is built from 14 residues. CDR1 and CDR2 from the germline V gene are MDHEN and SYDVKM. The CDR3 spells CASSPRGTTYEQYL. In nucleotides, the CDR3 is TGTGCCAGCAGTCCTAGGGGGACGACCTACGAGCAGTACCTC.

Ten or more counts support this clonotype. The gene calls are TRBV28 and TRBJ2-1; a possible D gene is TRBD2 (5 bases). V shed 6 bases and J shed 7 bases, with 10 bases lying between them. The CDR3 loop spans 12 amino acids. Per germline, CDR1 MDHEN and CDR2 SYDVKM. In nucleotides, the CDR3 is TGTGCCAGCAGGGACTCTTTAAATGAGCAGTTCTTC. Its translation is CASRDSLNEQFF.

This sequence joins TRBV30 and TRBJ1-1; 10 bases fit TRBD1. Germline-derived CDR1 and CDR2 are GTSNPN and SVGIG (reference sequence). This CDR3 contains 14 residues. The junction had 6 bases not matched to a gene; V was cut back by 5 bases and J by 3 bases. The CDR3 coding sequence is TGTGCCTGGGACCCGGGACAGGGGTACACTGAAGCTTTCTTT. It encodes CAWDPGQGYTEAFF. The variable domain in full, with the rest retrieved from reference TRBV30 and TRBJ1-1, is SQTIHQWPATLVQPVGSPLSLECTVEGTSNPNLYWYRQAAGRGLQLLFYSVGIGQISSEVPQNLSASRPQDRQFILSSKKLLLSDSGFYLCAWDPGQGYTEAFFGQGTRLTVV.

V and J are TRBV5-1 and TRBJ2-1; D is perhaps TRBD1 (6 bases). The germline V gene has CDR1 SGHRS and CDR2 YFSETQ. CDR3 length: 14 amino acids. Trimming took 4 bases from V and 8 from J, leaving 16 bases between them. The CDR3 sequence: CASSIQGGVDEQFF. The CDR3 DNA sequence: TGCGCCAGCAGCATACAGGGTGGGGTCGATGAGCAGTTCTTC.

In its sample, this clonotype was seen many times. The V call is TRBV11-2, the J call TRBJ2-1; 8 bases match TRBD2. This CDR3 comprises 16 residues. Germline assignment: CDR1 SGHAT and CDR2 FQNNGV. Unmatched junction bases numbered 14, after V lost 5 bases and J lost 8 bases. The CDR3 DNA is TGTGCCAGCAGCCCAAGGGGAGCGGGGGTGGGGCATGAGCAGTTCTTC. This sequence encodes CASSPRGAGVGHEQFF.

V and J are TRBV3-1 and TRBJ1-2; D may be TRBD1 (5 bases). Trimming removed 2 bases from V and 6 bases from J, with 13 bases in between. The CDR3 extends over 14 amino acids. Germline CDR1 and CDR2: LGHDT and YNNKEL (reference sequence). The CDR3 coding sequence is TGTGCCAGCAGCCAATTTCAGGGTTCCAATGGCTACACCTTC. This sequence encodes CASSQFQGSNGYTF.

This chain uses TRBV25-1 with TRBJ1-2; 8 bases fit TRBD1. V gave up 4 bases and J gave up 7 bases; unmatched junction bases: 5. The germline CDR1 and CDR2 sequences are MGHDK and SYGVNS. CDR3 length equals 13 residues. For the CDR3, the DNA is TGTGCCAGCAGTGTGCAGGGGGCTGGTGGCTACACCTTC. It yields the protein CASSVQGAGGYTF.

In the case of this clonotype: A read error may account for a junction end that differs from germline. This chain's CDR3 is CASRIGAGTEAFF. In DNA form, the CDR3 reads TGTGCCAGTAGGATAGGTGCAGGGACTGAAGCTTTCTTT. The chain carries TRBV19 and TRBJ1-1; a possible D gene is TRBD1 (5 bases). This CDR3 spans 13 amino acids. Germline V gene sequence: CDR1 LNHDA, CDR2 SQIVND (reference sequence).

Turning to this clonotype: A much larger clone differs by one base, so this may be a read error. The chain combines TRBV6-1 with TRBJ1-2; 8 positions agree with TRBD1. The V gene end was trimmed by 6 bases and the J gene end by 4 bases; junction bases not matched to a gene: 4. The CDR3 extends over 13 amino acids. CDR1 and CDR2 from the germline V gene are MNHNS and SASEGT. The CDR3 loop is CASRLGQAYGYTF. The CDR3 nucleotides read TGTGCCAGCAGGCTGGGACAGGCCTATGGCTACACCTTC.

This clonotype has only one observation. The chain links TRBV19 to TRBJ2-6; D possibly corresponds to TRBD1 (6 bases). V lost 8 bases and J 0 bases, leaving 14 bases between the germline ends. CDR1 and CDR2 from the germline V gene are LNHDA and SQIVND (reference sequence). The CDR3 loop spans 16 amino acids. The CDR3 protein is CASCRDTISGANVLTF. The DNA of the CDR3 is TGTGCCAGTTGCAGGGACACCATCTCTGGGGCCAACGTCCTGACTTTC.

This rearrangement joins TRBV10-3 to TRBJ2-5, with 8 bases that match TRBD2. The junction had 7 bases not matched to a gene; V was cut back by 8 bases and J by 5 bases. The CDR3 runs to 13 residues. Germline CDR1 ENHRY, CDR2 SYGVKD. The CDR3 spells CAIGVSGTETQYF. The DNA of the CDR3 is TGTGCCATCGGTGTTAGCGGGACCGAGACCCAGTACTTC.

This chain joins TRBV2 and TRBJ2-5; D assignment may be TRBD1 or TRBD2 (5 bases each). Between the trimmed V and J ends, which lost 4 bases and 3 bases, there was a span of 9 bases. The CDR3 length is 13 residues. CDR1 is SNHLY and CDR2 is FYNNEI in the germline V gene. As DNA, the CDR3 is TGTGCCAGCAGTGTAGAGGGGAAAGAGACCCAGTACTTC. Translation: CASSVEGKETQYF.

The rearrangement links TRBV2 to TRBJ1-6, with D uncertain. Trimming stripped 4 bases from V and 5 bases from J, with 9 bases between. The length of the CDR3 is 14 residues. Germline V gives CDR1 SNHLY, CDR2 FYNNEI. CDR3: CASSVGRHNSPLHF. CDR3 DNA sequence: TGTGCCAGCAGTGTTGGGCGTCATAATTCACCCCTCCACTTT.

CDR3 sequence reads: CASSPEIRNEQYF. In nucleotides, the CDR3 is TGTGCCAGCAGCCCCGAAATCAGAAACGAGCAGTACTTC. The rearrangement links TRBV3-1 to TRBJ2-7; D remains ambiguous. The CDR3 totals 13 residues. Per the germline V gene, CDR1 is LGHDT and CDR2 is YNNKEL (reference sequence). V shed 4 bases and J shed 5 bases, with 12 bases lying between them.

This clonotype has just a few counts. The chain has TRBV20-1 and TRBJ2-5; TRBD2 matches 7 bases. From germline, CDR1 is DFQATT and CDR2 SNEGSKA (reference sequence). Unmatched junction bases numbered 7, after V lost 8 bases and J lost 1 base. This CDR3 contains 13 residues. The CDR3 bases are TGCAGTCTGGGTTGGGGGGGCCAAGAGACCCAGTACTTC. This codes for CSLGWGGQETQYF.

The table lists this clonotype with a few counts. V gene TRBV19 combines with J gene TRBJ2-1, with D possibly being TRBD1 (6 bases). The CDR3 runs 15 residues. In germline, CDR1 is LNHDA, CDR2 SQIVND (reference sequence). V was clipped by 3 bases and J by 4 bases, with 13 bases between them. The CDR3 loop reads CASSIAGAPYNEQFF. As DNA, the CDR3 is TGTGCCAGTAGTATTGCAGGGGCCCCATACAATGAGCAGTTCTTC. Full variable domain (rest looked up from reference TRBV19 and TRBJ2-1): DGGITQSPKYLFRKEGQNVTLSCEQNLNHDAMYWYRQDPGQGLRLIYYSQIVNDFQKGDIAEGYSVSREKKESFPLTVTSAQKNPTAFYLCASSIAGAPYNEQFFGPGTRLTVL.

This clonotype was seen a few times. The rearrangement uses TRBV9 and TRBJ1-2, with D possibly matching TRBD1 (5 bases). Germline CDR1 reads SGDLS; CDR2 reads YYNGEE. Trimming took 7 bases from V and 6 from J, leaving 16 bases between them. The CDR3 consists of 13 residues. The CDR3 nucleotides read TGTGCCAGCCAGAGGCGCCAGGGTGATGGCTACACCTTC. As protein: CASQRRQGDGYTF.

This clonotype was observed a handful of times. This sequence joins TRBV9 and TRBJ2-1; 13 positions match TRBD2. The CDR3 loop spans 14 amino acids. V was pared by 4 bases and J by 9 bases, with 4 bases of the junction left unmatched. The germline CDR1 and CDR2 sequences are SGDLS and YYNGEE. The CDR3 loop is CASSLRTSGSEQFF. CDR3 nucleotides: TGTGCCAGCAGCTTACGGACTAGCGGGAGTGAGCAGTTCTTC.

V is TRBV4-1 and J is TRBJ2-5; no definite D call. The CDR3 totals 14 residues. Looked up from germline, CDR1 is MGHRA and CDR2 is YSYEKL. V was trimmed by 4 bases and J by 2 bases, leaving 11 bases between them. The CDR3: CASSPVRRQETQYF. For the CDR3, the DNA is TGCGCCAGCAGCCCCGTGAGGCGGCAAGAGACCCAGTACTTC.

V usage is TRBV2 and J usage is TRBJ2-3; 10 positions agree with TRBD2. CDR1 is SNHLY and CDR2 is FYNNEI in the germline V gene. After removal of 9 bases from V and 0 bases from J, the junction contained 9 bases not matched to a gene. The CDR3 consists of 16 residues. The CDR3 region is CASRLAGYDSTDTQYF. CDR3 in DNA: TGTGCCAGTCGACTAGCGGGTTATGATAGCACAGATACGCAGTATTTT.